The clone carrying this T cell receptor beta chain was counted a few times. The data stem from a study of blood T cell repertoires in COVID-19. Looking at the study overall: COVID-19 samples collected from the United States, Italy and Spain covered acute and convalescent phases. T cells, B-cell-depleted T cells, or PBMCs supplied cDNA or gDNA.

Authors' data handling: Reference gene primer amplification gave estimated nucleated cell counts. Here immunoSEQ multiplex PCR was the method, and the copy in TCRdb shows in-frame clones only, minus some. That table gives V, J and clone size, and the DNA gave D and trimming. The table includes around 190,000 clones, less than 80% detected once. This CDR3 is built from 16 residues. V was pared by 6 bases and J by 0 bases, with 15 bases between. Germline loops: CDR1 LNHDA, CDR2 SQIVND (reference sequence). V usage is TRBV19 and J usage is TRBJ2-1; D possibly corresponds to TRBD2 (6 bases). The TCR originated in a woman in her 50s with acute or convalescent COVID-19. What was sequenced was peripheral blood. This chain's CDR3 is CASRRGGESSYNEQFF. CDR3 nucleotides: TGTGCCAGTAGGCGGGGCGGGGAGAGCTCCTACAATGAGCAGTTCTTC.